Listed below are T cell receptor beta chains from one sample, sequenced in a study of T cells in narcolepsy. Data came from immunoSEQ multiplex PCR; TCRdb stores just in-frame clones and leaves some out. The table includes around 39,000 clones, 70% to 90% detected once. Sequencing was done on a sample of CD45RA- memory CD4+ T cells from PBMCs. The receptors originated from a human donor with narcolepsy. Each CDR3 is given with its conserved first and last residue. Each record gives: V gene, clone size, D gene, J gene, CDR3 DNA, CDR3 protein. The D gene is left open where the match is weak. The size field is filled for only some rows; it gives once, few, many or a size class.

v_gene: TRBV9
abundance: once
d_gene: -
j_gene: TRBJ2-1
CDR3nt: TGTGCCAGCAGCGTAGAGGGGGAGATCAATGAGCAGTTCTTC
CDR3aa: CASSVEGEINEQFF

v_gene: TRBV9
abundance: -
d_gene: -
j_gene: TRBJ1-5
CDR3nt: TGTGCCAGCAGCGTAGACCGGGACCAGCCCCAGCATTTT
CDR3aa: CASSVDRDQPQHF

v_gene: TRBV30
abundance: -
d_gene: TRBD1
j_gene: TRBJ2-5
CDR3nt: TGTGCCTGGACTAGACAGGGGGCAGGGGAGACCCAGTACTTC
CDR3aa: CAWTRQGAGETQYF

v_gene: TRBV5-4
abundance: -
d_gene: TRBD2
j_gene: TRBJ2-5
CDR3nt: TGTGCCAGCAATGGGGCTCAGCGGGGGCGTGAGACCCAGTACTTC
CDR3aa: CASNGAQRGRETQYF

v_gene: TRBV28
abundance: few
d_gene: TRBD2
j_gene: TRBJ2-7
CDR3nt: TGTGCCAGCAGACCGGGACTAGTGTTCCACGAGCAGTACTTC
CDR3aa: CASRPGLVFHEQYF

v_gene: TRBV29-1
abundance: -
d_gene: -
j_gene: TRBJ1-2
CDR3nt: TGCAGCGTTGAACGGCAGGGAGGGTATGGCTACACCTTC
CDR3aa: CSVERQGGYGYTF

v_gene: TRBV9
abundance: -
d_gene: -
j_gene: TRBJ1-3
CDR3nt: TGTGCCAGCAGCGTAGCCCCGGGGAGTGGAAACACCATATATTTT
CDR3aa: CASSVAPGSGNTIYF

v_gene: TRBV30
abundance: -
d_gene: -
j_gene: TRBJ1-6
CDR3nt: TGTGCCTGGTCCTTTAATTCACCCCTCCACTTT
CDR3aa: CAWSFNSPLHF

v_gene: TRBV5-1
abundance: -
d_gene: TRBD1
j_gene: TRBJ1-6
CDR3nt: TGCGCCAGCAGCTTGGACAGGGGGTATGGTTCACCCCTCCACTTT
CDR3aa: CASSLDRGYGSPLHF

v_gene: TRBV29-1
abundance: -
d_gene: TRBD2
j_gene: TRBJ2-3
CDR3nt: TGCAGCGTTGAAGGGACTAGCGGGTTCACAGATACGCAGTATTTT
CDR3aa: CSVEGTSGFTDTQYF

v_gene: TRBV10-3
abundance: -
d_gene: TRBD1
j_gene: TRBJ1-1
CDR3nt: TGTGCCATCAGGGACAGGTTGGGGACTGAAGCTTTCTTT
CDR3aa: CAIRDRLGTEAFF

v_gene: TRBV5-6
abundance: -
d_gene: -
j_gene: TRBJ2-3
CDR3nt: TGTGCCAGCAGCACGGACTTAAACACAGATACGCAGTATTTT
CDR3aa: CASSTDLNTDTQYF

v_gene: TRBV5-6
abundance: once
d_gene: TRBD1
j_gene: TRBJ2-5
CDR3nt: TGTGCCAGCAGCTTGGGAGGGGGCGCGGAGACCCAGTACTTC
CDR3aa: CASSLGGGAETQYF

v_gene: TRBV4-3
abundance: once
d_gene: TRBD1
j_gene: TRBJ2-7
CDR3nt: TGCGCCAGCAGCCAAGAGACAGGGGGCTTCGAGCAGTACTTC
CDR3aa: CASSQETGGFEQYF

v_gene: TRBV9
abundance: once
d_gene: TRBD2
j_gene: TRBJ2-3
CDR3nt: TGTGCCAGCAGCGCGGGGACTACTGCCTTGTATACGCAGTATTTT
CDR3aa: CASSAGTTALYTQYF

v_gene: TRBV7-2
abundance: -
d_gene: TRBD1
j_gene: TRBJ1-5
CDR3nt: TGTGCCAGCAGCCCGGACAGGGGGGAGGGTCAGCCCCAGCATTTT
CDR3aa: CASSPDRGEGQPQHF

v_gene: TRBV2
abundance: -
d_gene: -
j_gene: TRBJ1-4
CDR3nt: TGTGCCAGCCAGGGAACCGTAGTTGAAAAACTGTTTTTT
CDR3aa: CASQGTVVEKLFF

v_gene: TRBV27
abundance: -
d_gene: TRBD1
j_gene: TRBJ1-1
CDR3nt: TGTGCCAGCACGCGTTCAGGGGGTGCGAACACTGAAGCTTTCTTT
CDR3aa: CASTRSGGANTEAFF

v_gene: TRBV5-8
abundance: -
d_gene: TRBD1
j_gene: TRBJ2-7
CDR3nt: TGTGCCAGCAGCTTGTCCCCGGGACAGGGAACCTACGAGCAGTACTTC
CDR3aa: CASSLSPGQGTYEQYF

v_gene: TRBV6-6
abundance: -
d_gene: -
j_gene: TRBJ2-2
CDR3nt: TGTGCCAGCAGTTGGGGGACCGGGGAGCTGTTTTTT
CDR3aa: CASSWGTGELFF